This TCR beta chain was sequenced for a study of T cell repertoires in cytomegalovirus infection. Study results and limitations: There were HLA-C-restricted CMV-specific TCR beta clonotypes dominating the ex vivo response.

The CDR3 covers 15 residues. The germline V gene encodes CDR1 DFQATT and CDR2 SNEGSKA (reference sequence). Trimming removed 0 bases from V and 12 bases from J, with 21 bases in between. This clonotype showed up just a few times. Antigen specificity is unknown. In TCRdb, the reads were re-called with MiXCR into one record per CDR3 protein. Found here are about 330,000 distinct CDR3 sequences, around 9.5% of them singletons; the top ten hold 3.5% to 4.5%. This receptor was identified in a human donor in good health (CMV status not recorded). Some clones in this sample may be carry-over from other donors' samples. This chain links TRBV20-1 with TRBJ2-1, with D uncertain. Sequencing was done on a sample of PBMCs. Written as DNA, the CDR3 is TGCAGTGCTAGAGAACCCCTCTCAGGATTCGTCGGGCAGTTCTTC. Protein sequence: CSAREPLSGFVGQFF.